This entry describes one T cell receptor beta chain. No antigen is known for it. Germline lookup yields CDR1 MNHEY and CDR2 SVGAGI. V was cut by 2 bases and J by 0 bases, with 14 bases left in between. The CDR3 is 16 amino acids. The data belong to a study of blood T cells in healthy people across ages. A second about 7 to 11 cycle PCR used barcoded and J-beta primers. One entry per CDR3 protein, called by TCRdb with MiXCR from the 5' RACE reads. This repertoire shows more than 550,000 distinct CDR3 sequences, 22% found once; its top ten account for 20% to 25%. Findings and limits, study-wide: Long-lived and aged donors differed, with more naive CD4+ cells and higher diversity in the long-lived. With donor CMV status unknown, expanded clonotype changes were possibly confounded.

For every donor, a draw yielded 9.5 to 10 milliliters of peripheral blood. The receptor comes from a man between 70 and 80 years old in good health. The rearrangement links TRBV6-5 to TRBJ2-7; perhaps TRBD2 as D (6 bases). The sample consisted of blood. Written as DNA, the CDR3 is TGTGCCAGCAGTTACGCGGGATCTCGGACCTCCTACGAGCAGTACTTC. Amino acids: CASSYAGSRTSYEQYF.